The clone carrying this T cell receptor beta chain appeared many times. The antigen remains undetermined. This entry comes from a study of T-cell memory formation after mild COVID-19. Study at large: The two donors had largely donor-specific TCR clusters. General study findings and limits: Some SARS-CoV-2-responding clones were already detected in memory before infection.

After 5'RACE with constant-segment primers, TCR alpha and TCR beta cDNA libraries carrying sample barcodes and UMIs were obtained. Each CDR3 protein gets one entry after TCRdb re-called the 5' RACE reads with MiXCR. The sample yields roughly 180,000 distinct CDR3 sequences, around a tenth seen once. V was clipped by 1 base and J by 4 bases, with 11 bases between them. The CDR3 has 15 amino acids. Sequenced: PBMCs or a T cell subset sorted from them (not recorded which). The rearrangement uses TRBV12-3 or TRBV12-4 and TRBJ2-1; D perhaps matches TRBD2 (7 bases). The sequence came from a young man who had mild COVID-19 (a few samples of this study predate the infection). Cell type and time point are not known. CDR3 protein: CASSLGGGRYNEQFF. The DNA of the CDR3 is TGTGCCAGCAGTTTAGGCGGGGGCCGGTACAATGAGCAGTTCTTC.